This T cell receptor beta chain was found in a study of cytomegalovirus exposure and HLA in healthy donors. General study results and limits: First-cohort TCR clusters were later found to tend to co-occur in the approximately 120 validation repertoires.

Concerning this clone: Its antigen is unknown.

The method was immunoSEQ multiplex PCR; TCRdb's version includes in-frame clones alone and lacks a portion of them. Of under 65,000 clones listed, roughly 90% were seen once; the top ten hold about 8.1%. Germline CDR1 reads LGHNA; CDR2 reads YNFKEQ. The junction had 7 bases not matched to a gene; V was cut back by 0 bases and J by 3 bases. The CDR3 is made up of 16 amino acids. The sequencing input was PBMCs. The source is a woman younger than 35 in good health and CMV-seropositive. The chain uses TRBV4-2 and TRBJ2-5; 7 bases agree with TRBD2. The CDR3 DNA reads as TGTGCCAGCAGCCAAGACGGAGGCCTAGCGGAAGAGACCCAGTACTTC. Amino acids: CASSQDGGLAEETQYF.